This T cell receptor beta chain was profiled in a study of blood T cells in healthy people across ages. Study-level findings and limits: With donor CMV status unknown, expanded clonotype changes were possibly confounded.

This clonotype was seen more than once but under ten times. The antigen remains undetermined. With a J-beta primer mix and a sample-barcoded 5' primer, a second PCR ran roughly 6 to 12 cycles. Per sample, CDR3-containing paired-end reads numbered at least 3 million. MiXCR was run by TCRdb on the 5' RACE reads, yielding one entry per CDR3 protein. The table has 1.5 million to 2 million distinct CDR3 sequences, approximately 30% seen once. Donors each provided roughly 10 milliliters of peripheral blood. V was shortened by 2 bases and J by 1 base, with 8 bases between the two germline ends. Germline loops: CDR1 MNHNS, CDR2 SASEGT. The length of the CDR3 is 14 residues.

This receptor was obtained from a woman aged 25 to 39 in good health. Input material: blood. This chain links TRBV6-1 with TRBJ1-1; no definite D call. CDR3 in DNA: TGTGCCAGCAGTGAATGGCCAAGGAACACTGAAGCTTTCTTT. It encodes CASSEWPRNTEAFF.